Detailed here is one T cell receptor beta chain. The antigen is unknown. A single base separates this from a much larger clone, so it may be a read error. The CDR3 runs to 13 residues. Trimming took 1 base from V and 4 from J, leaving 7 bases between them. The sample comes from a study of T cell repertoires in cytomegalovirus infection. Study-level findings and limits: Within the response measured ex vivo, HLA-C-restricted CMV-specific TCR beta clonotypes were dominant. Cumulative public TCR beta family frequency identified CMV carriers with the relevant HLA.

TCRdb re-called the reads with MiXCR, one entry per CDR3 protein. The sample carries about 490,000 distinct CDR3 sequences, 10% to 12% recorded once. The chain recombines TRBV12-3 or TRBV12-4 with TRBJ1-2; D perhaps matches TRBD1 (5 bases). This TCR came from a human donor in good health (CMV status not recorded). Some clones in this sample may be carry-over from other donors' samples. The sequencing sample was made of PBMCs. In DNA form, the CDR3 reads TGTGCCAGCAGTTTAGGGGGGACCTATGGCTACACCTTC. Amino acid sequence: CASSLGGTYGYTF.